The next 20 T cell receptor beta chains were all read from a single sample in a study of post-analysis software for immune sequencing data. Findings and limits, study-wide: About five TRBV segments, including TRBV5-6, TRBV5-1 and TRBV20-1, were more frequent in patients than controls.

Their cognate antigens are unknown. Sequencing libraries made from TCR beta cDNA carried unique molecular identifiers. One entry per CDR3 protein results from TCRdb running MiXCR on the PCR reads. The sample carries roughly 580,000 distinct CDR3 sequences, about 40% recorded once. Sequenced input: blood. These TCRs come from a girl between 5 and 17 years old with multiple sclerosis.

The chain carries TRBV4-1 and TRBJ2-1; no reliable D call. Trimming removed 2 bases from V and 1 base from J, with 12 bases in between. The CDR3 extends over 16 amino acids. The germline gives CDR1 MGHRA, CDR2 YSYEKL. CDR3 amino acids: CASSQKHGPSYNEQFF. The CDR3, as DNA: TGCGCCAGCAGCCAAAAGCATGGGCCATCCTACAATGAGCAGTTCTTC.

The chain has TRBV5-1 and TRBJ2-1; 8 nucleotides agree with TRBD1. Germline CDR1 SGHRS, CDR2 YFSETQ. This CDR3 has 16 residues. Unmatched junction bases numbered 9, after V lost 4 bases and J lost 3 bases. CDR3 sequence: CASSPSTGALYNEQFF. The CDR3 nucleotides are TGCGCCAGCAGCCCTTCGACAGGGGCCCTCTACAATGAGCAGTTCTTC.

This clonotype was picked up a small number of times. In DNA, the CDR3 is TGTGCCAGCAGTTATTCGTTGATCGAAGCTTTCTTT. This sequence encodes CASSYSLIEAFF. The chain combines TRBV6-6 with TRBJ1-1; D is undetermined. Germline assignment: CDR1 MNHNY and CDR2 SVGAGI (reference sequence). V was cut by 3 bases and J by 8 bases, with 10 bases left in between. The CDR3 runs to 12 residues.

The CDR3, as DNA: TGTGCCAGCAGCCCGACAGAGTACCAAGAGACCCAGTACTTC. Residues: CASSPTEYQETQYF. This chain uses TRBV7-9 with TRBJ2-5; possibly TRBD1 for D (5 bases). The CDR3 has 14 residues. Trimming left V 5 bases short and J 0 bases short, with 10 bases between. Germline CDR1 reads SEHNR; CDR2 reads FQNEAQ (reference sequence).

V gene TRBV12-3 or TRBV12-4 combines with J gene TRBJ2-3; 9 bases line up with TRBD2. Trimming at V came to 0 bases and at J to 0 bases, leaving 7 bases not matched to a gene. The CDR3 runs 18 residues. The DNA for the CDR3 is TGTGCCAGCAGTTTAGCGCGGGGGGGTAGACCTAGCACAGATACGCAGTATTTT. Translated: CASSLARGGRPSTDTQYF.

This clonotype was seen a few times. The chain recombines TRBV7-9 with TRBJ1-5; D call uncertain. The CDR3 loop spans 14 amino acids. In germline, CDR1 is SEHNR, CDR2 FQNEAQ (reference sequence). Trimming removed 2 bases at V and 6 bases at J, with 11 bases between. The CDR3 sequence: CASSLPGLGQPQHF. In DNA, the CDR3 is TGTGCCAGCAGCTTACCAGGTCTGGGTCAGCCCCAGCATTTT. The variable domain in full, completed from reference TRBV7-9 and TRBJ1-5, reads DTGVSQNPRHKITKRGQNVTFRCDPISEHNRLYWYRQTLGQGPEFLTYFQNEAQLEKSRLLSDRFSAERPKGSFSTLEIQRTEQGDSAMYLCASSLPGLGQPQHFGDGTRLSIL.

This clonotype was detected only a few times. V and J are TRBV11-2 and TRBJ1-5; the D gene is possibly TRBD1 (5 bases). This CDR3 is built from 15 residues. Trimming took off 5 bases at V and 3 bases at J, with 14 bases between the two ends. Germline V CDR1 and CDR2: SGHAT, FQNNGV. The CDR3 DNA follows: TGTGCCAGCAGCGGAGGCAGGGTAGCCAATCAGCCCCAGCATTTT. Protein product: CASSGGRVANQPQHF.

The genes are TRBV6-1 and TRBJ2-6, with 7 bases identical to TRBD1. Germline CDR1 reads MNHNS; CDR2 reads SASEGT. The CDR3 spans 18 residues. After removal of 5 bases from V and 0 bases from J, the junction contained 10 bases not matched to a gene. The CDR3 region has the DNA TGTGCCAGCAGTCGAGGACAGGCCCCATCCTCTGGGGCCAACGTCCTGACTTTC. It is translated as CASSRGQAPSSGANVLTF.

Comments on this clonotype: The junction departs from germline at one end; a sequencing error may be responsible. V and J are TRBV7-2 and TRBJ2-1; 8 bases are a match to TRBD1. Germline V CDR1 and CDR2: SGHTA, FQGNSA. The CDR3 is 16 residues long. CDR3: CAGSGGDRWASHEQFF. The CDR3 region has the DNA TGTGCCGGCAGCGGAGGGGACAGGTGGGCCTCCCATGAGCAGTTCTTC.

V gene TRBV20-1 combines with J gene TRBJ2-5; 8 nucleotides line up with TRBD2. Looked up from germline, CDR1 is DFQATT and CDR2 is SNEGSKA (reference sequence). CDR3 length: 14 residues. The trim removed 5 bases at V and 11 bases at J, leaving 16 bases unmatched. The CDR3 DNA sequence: TGCAGTGCTGGTCCCGGGGGGGGGGTTCAGGAGCAGTACTTC. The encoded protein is CSAGPGGGVQEQYF.

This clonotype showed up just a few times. The CDR3: CSASGAHVRLGTQYF. The CDR3 region has the DNA TGCAGTGCTTCCGGGGCCCACGTCCGCCTCGGTACGCAGTATTTT. The chain has TRBV20-1 and TRBJ2-3; D might be TRBD1 or TRBD2, each matching 5 bases. V gave up 5 bases and J gave up 8 bases, with 23 bases separating them. CDR1 is DFQATT and CDR2 is SNEGSKA in the germline V gene (reference sequence). This CDR3 is 15 amino acids long.

CDR3 nucleotide sequence: TGCGCCAGCAGCCCAGGGACAGGAGGCGAGCAGTACTTC. Its translation is CASSPGTGGEQYF. V and J are TRBV5-1 and TRBJ2-5; 8 nucleotides line up with TRBD1. Gene TRBJ2-7 matches the end of the DNA better, so the J call may be wrong. Germline assignment: CDR1 SGHRS and CDR2 YFSETQ. The CDR3 has 13 residues.

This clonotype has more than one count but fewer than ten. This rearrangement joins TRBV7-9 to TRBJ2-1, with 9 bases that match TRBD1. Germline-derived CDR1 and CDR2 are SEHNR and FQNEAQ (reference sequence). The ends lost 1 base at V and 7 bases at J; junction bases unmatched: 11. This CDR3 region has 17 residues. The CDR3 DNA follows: TGTGCCAGCAGCTTAGTCCCCGGGACAGGGCTCTGGAATGAGCAGTTCTTC. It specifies CASSLVPGTGLWNEQFF.

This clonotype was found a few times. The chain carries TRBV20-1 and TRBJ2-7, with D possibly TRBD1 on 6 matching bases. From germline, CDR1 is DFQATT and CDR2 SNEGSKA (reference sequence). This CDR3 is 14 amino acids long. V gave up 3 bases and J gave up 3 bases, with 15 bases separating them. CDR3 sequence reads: CSARFPRGDYEQYF. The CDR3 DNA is TGCAGTGCTAGGTTCCCCAGGGGCGACTACGAGCAGTACTTC.

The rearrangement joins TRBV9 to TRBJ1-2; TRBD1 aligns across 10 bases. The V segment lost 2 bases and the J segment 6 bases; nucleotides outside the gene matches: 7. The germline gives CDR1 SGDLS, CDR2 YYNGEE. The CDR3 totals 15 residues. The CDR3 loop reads CASSVRDRGVHGYTF. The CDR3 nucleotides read TGTGCCAGCAGCGTTCGGGACAGGGGAGTCCATGGCTACACCTTC.

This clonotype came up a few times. The CDR3 is CASSPILRGRGNEQFF. For the CDR3, the DNA is TGTGCCAGCAGTCCAATCCTGAGGGGGCGAGGCAATGAGCAGTTCTTC. The chain couples TRBV27 to TRBJ2-1; 7 bases align to TRBD1. This CDR3 has 16 residues. Germline V gene lookup returns CDR1 MNHEY and CDR2 SMNVEV (reference sequence). The V segment lost 5 bases and the J segment 6 bases; nucleotides outside the gene matches: 13.

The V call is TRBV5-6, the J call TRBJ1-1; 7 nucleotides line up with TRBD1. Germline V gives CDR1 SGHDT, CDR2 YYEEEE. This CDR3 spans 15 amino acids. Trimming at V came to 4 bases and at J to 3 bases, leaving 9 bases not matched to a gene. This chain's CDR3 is CASSPLDREDTEAFF. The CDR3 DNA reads TGTGCCAGCAGCCCTCTCGACAGGGAGGACACTGAAGCTTTCTTT.

CDR3 protein: CSARGVTGSYEQYF. In DNA, the CDR3 is TGCAGTGCTAGAGGGGTGACAGGGAGCTACGAGCAGTACTTC. The V call is TRBV20-1, the J call TRBJ2-7; 7 bases line up with TRBD1. Per the germline V gene, CDR1 is DFQATT and CDR2 is SNEGSKA (reference sequence). V lost 1 base, J lost 3 bases, and 6 bases stayed unmatched. The CDR3 length is 14 residues.

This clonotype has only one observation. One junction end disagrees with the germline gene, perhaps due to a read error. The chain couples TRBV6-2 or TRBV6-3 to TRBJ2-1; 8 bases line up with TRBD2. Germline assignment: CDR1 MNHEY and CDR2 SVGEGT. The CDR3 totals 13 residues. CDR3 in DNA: TGTGTCAGCACCCTAGCGGGTTACAATGAGCAGTTCTTC. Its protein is CVSTLAGYNEQFF.

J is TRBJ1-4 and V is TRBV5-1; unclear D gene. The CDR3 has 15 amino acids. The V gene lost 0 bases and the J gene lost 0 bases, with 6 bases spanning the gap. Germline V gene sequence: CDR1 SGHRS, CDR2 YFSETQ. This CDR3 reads CASSLAGPTNEKLFF. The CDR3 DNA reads TGCGCCAGCAGCTTGGCCGGACCAACTAATGAAAAACTGTTTTTT.